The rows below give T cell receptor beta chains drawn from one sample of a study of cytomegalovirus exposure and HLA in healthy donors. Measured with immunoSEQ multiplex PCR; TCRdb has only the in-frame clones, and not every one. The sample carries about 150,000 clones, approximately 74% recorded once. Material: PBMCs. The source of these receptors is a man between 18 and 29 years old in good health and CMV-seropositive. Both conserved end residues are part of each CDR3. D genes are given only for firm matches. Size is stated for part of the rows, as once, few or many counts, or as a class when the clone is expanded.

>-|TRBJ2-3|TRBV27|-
CASSLFRETDTQYF
TGTGCCAGCAGTTTATTTCGGGAGACAGATACGCAGTATTTT
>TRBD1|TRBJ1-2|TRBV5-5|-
CASSLGGGADYGYTF
TGTGCCAGCAGCTTGGGAGGGGGCGCCGACTATGGCTACACCTTC
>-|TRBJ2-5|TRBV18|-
CASSQSSQETQYF
TGTGCCAGCTCACAGAGTTCCCAAGAGACCCAGTACTTC
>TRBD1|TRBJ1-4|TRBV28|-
CASSNGQGYEKLFF
TGTGCCAGCAGCAACGGACAGGGGTATGAAAAACTGTTTTTT
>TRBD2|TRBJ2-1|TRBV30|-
CAWSVIAGEYNEQFF
TGTGCCTGGAGTGTGATAGCGGGAGAATACAATGAGCAGTTCTTC
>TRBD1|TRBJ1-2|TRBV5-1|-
CASSPGQGPLYGYTF
TGCGCCAGCAGCCCGGGACAGGGGCCACTCTATGGCTACACCTTC
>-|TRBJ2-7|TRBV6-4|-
CASGPRGYEQYF
TGTGCCAGCGGTCCTCGGGGCTACGAGCAGTACTTC
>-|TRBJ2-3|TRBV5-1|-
CASSLVEKGDTDTQYF
TGCGCCAGCAGCTTGGTCGAGAAAGGGGACACAGATACGCAGTATTTT
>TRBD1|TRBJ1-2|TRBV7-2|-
CASSVRGQGARGYGYTF
TGTGCCAGCAGCGTCCGGGGACAGGGGGCGCGGGGCTATGGCTACACCTTC
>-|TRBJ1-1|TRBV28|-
CASSWSGARGAFF
TGTGCCAGCAGTTGGTCGGGAGCTCGAGGAGCTTTCTTT
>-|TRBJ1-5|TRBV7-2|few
CASSLASGEQPQHF
TGTGCCAGCAGCTTAGCCTCAGGGGAACAGCCCCAGCATTTT
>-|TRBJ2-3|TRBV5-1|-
CASMVSTADTQYF
TGCGCCAGCATGGTCTCCACAGCAGATACGCAGTATTTT
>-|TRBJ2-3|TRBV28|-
CASDRPSTDTQYF
TGTGCCAGCGACAGACCTAGCACAGATACGCAGTATTTT
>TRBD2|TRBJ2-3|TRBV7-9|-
CASSNLAGAADTQYF
TGTGCCAGCAGCAACCTAGCGGGGGCAGCAGATACGCAGTATTTT
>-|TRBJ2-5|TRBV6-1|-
CASILAYQETQYF
TGTGCCAGCATCCTAGCTTACCAAGAGACCCAGTACTTC
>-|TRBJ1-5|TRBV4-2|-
CASSQETHRVQGNQPQHF
TGTGCCAGCAGCCAGGAGACCCACAGGGTTCAGGGCAATCAGCCCCAGCATTTT
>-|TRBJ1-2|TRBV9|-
CASSPWSPRGYTF
TGTGCCAGCAGCCCCTGGTCCCCGCGAGGCTACACCTTC
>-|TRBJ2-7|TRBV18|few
CASSPPLTGLREQYF
TGTGCCAGCTCACCGCCTCTTACAGGGTTACGCGAGCAGTACTTC
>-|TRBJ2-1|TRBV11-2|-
CASSLETVVINEQFF
TGTGCCAGCAGCTTGGAGACAGTGGTGATCAATGAGCAGTTCTTC
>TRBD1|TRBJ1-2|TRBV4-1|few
CASSQWTGPYGYTF
TGCGCCAGCAGCCAATGGACAGGCCCCTATGGCTACACCTTC
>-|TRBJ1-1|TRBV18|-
CASSVTGNTEAFF
TGTGCCAGCTCAGTTACGGGGAACACTGAAGCTTTCTTT
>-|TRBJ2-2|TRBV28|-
CASSSYTGELFF
TGTGCCAGCAGTTCCTACACCGGGGAGCTGTTTTTT
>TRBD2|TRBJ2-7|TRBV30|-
CARTSGSSYEQYF
TGTGCCCGCACTAGCGGCAGCTCCTACGAGCAGTACTTC
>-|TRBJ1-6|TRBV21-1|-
CASSKGRTQAVNNSPLHF
TGTGCCAGCAGCAAAGGGAGGACTCAGGCGGTCAATAATTCACCCCTCCACTTT
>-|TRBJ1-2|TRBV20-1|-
CSAGHKGGYTF
TGCAGTGCCGGACACAAAGGAGGCTACACCTTC
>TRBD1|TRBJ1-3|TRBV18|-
CASSPRTGAGNTIYF
TGTGCCAGCTCACCTCGGACAGGGGCTGGAAACACCATATATTTT
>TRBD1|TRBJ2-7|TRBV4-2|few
CASSPPGTGEQYF
TGTGCCAGCAGCCCTCCCGGGACAGGTGAGCAGTACTTC
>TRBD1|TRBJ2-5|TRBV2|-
CASSRWDSQETQYF
TGTGCCAGCAGCCGATGGGACAGCCAAGAGACCCAGTACTTC
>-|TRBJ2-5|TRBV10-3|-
CAISGGVVRFEQETQYF
TGTGCCATCAGTGGGGGGGTGGTCCGGTTCGAACAAGAGACCCAGTACTTC
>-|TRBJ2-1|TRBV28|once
CASSPSGGPYNEQFF
TGTGCCAGCAGTCCCTCGGGGGGCCCCTACAATGAGCAGTTCTTC
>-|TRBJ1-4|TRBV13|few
CASSLGRDEKLFF
TGTGCCAGCAGCTTAGGCAGGGATGAAAAACTGTTTTTT
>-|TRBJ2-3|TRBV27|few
CASSPPRIDTQYF
TGTGCCAGCAGCCCCCCGAGGATAGATACGCAGTATTTT
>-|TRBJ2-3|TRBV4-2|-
CASSQGNNGDGTDTQYF
TGTGCCAGCAGCCAAGGCAATAACGGGGATGGCACAGATACGCAGTATTTT
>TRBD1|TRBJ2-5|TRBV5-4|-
CASSMRQGAVTQYF
TGTGCCAGCAGCATGCGACAGGGGGCTGTGACCCAGTACTTC
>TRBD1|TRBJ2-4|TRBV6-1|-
CASSGDRHIVQYF
TGTGCCAGCAGTGGGGACAGGCATATCGTTCAGTACTTC
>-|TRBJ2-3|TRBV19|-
CASSTQGLEVTDTQYF
TGTGCCAGTAGTACGCAGGGCCTAGAGGTCACAGATACGCAGTATTTT
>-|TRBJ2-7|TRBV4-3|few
CASSQEWREEYEQYF
TGCGCCAGCAGCCAAGAGTGGCGCGAGGAGTACGAGCAGTACTTC
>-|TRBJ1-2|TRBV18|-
CASSPQPQGMAGYTF
TGTGCCAGCTCCCCCCAACCGCAGGGTATGGCTGGCTACACCTTC
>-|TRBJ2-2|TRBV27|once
CATGSGPFGGELFF
TGTGCCACCGGAAGCGGCCCTTTTGGCGGGGAGCTGTTTTTT
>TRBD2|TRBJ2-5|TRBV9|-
CASSVDRGSQETQYF
TGTGCCAGCAGCGTAGATCGCGGGAGCCAAGAGACCCAGTACTTC
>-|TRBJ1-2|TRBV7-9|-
CASSLVFRVDYGYTF
TGTGCCAGCAGCTTAGTTTTCCGAGTAGACTATGGCTACACCTTC
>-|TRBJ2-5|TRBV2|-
CASTQVSEETQYF
TGTGCCAGCACCCAGGTTAGCGAGGAGACCCAGTACTTC
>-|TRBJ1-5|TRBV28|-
CASSLSGVFNQPQHF
TGTGCCAGCAGTTTATCAGGGGTTTTCAATCAGCCCCAGCATTTT
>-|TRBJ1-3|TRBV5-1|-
CASSLGVLTNTIYF
TGCGCCAGCAGCTTGGGAGTACTAACTAACACCATATATTTT
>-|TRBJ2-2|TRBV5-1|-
CASSLAVSGELFF
TGCGCCAGCAGCTTGGCGGTTTCCGGGGAGCTGTTTTTT
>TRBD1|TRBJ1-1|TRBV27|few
CASSWGRGQANTEAFF
TGTGCCAGCAGTTGGGGGAGGGGACAGGCAAACACTGAAGCTTTCTTT
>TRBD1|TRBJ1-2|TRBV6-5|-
CASSYRDRGYGYTF
TGTGCCAGCAGTTACCGGGACAGGGGCTATGGCTACACCTTC
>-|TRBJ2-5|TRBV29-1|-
CSVRVGGGLATQYF
TGCAGCGTTCGCGTTGGCGGGGGCCTCGCAACCCAGTACTTC